These 27 T cell receptor beta chains were sequenced from one sample in a study of blood T cell repertoires in COVID-19. Sequencing was performed with immunoSEQ multiplex PCR; in TCRdb, only in-frame clones are kept and a portion is missing. This sample has about 170,000 clones; roughly 90% occur once, and the top ten carry 10% to 11%. Specimen: peripheral blood. Receptor source: a woman aged 60-75 years with COVID-19, enrolled during active disease.

The CDR3 loop reads CASSFGRNTEAFF. The DNA of the CDR3 is TGTGCCAGCAGTTTTGGCAGAAACACTGAAGCTTTCTTT. The chain couples TRBV6-2 or TRBV6-3 to TRBJ1-1; D is ambiguous. Germline CDR1 is MNHEY and CDR2 is SVGEGT. The CDR3 runs to 13 residues. Trimming removed 4 bases from V and 2 bases from J, with 8 bases in between.

This sequence joins TRBV7-2 and TRBJ1-4; possible D gene TRBD1, 5 bases. The CDR3 has 15 residues. Germline V gene data show CDR1 as SGHTA and CDR2 as FQGNSA. Trimming stripped 4 bases from V and 7 bases from J, with 16 bases between. The CDR3 region has the DNA TGTGCCAGCAGCTACCTGGGCAGGGTTAGTGAAAAACTGTTTTTT. Translated: CASSYLGRVSEKLFF. The whole variable domain, filled in from reference TRBV7-2 and TRBJ1-4, reads GAGVSQSPSNKVTEKGKDVELRCDPISGHTALYWYRQSLGQGLEFLIYFQGNSAPDKSGLPSDRFSAERTGGSVSTLTIQRTQQEDSAVYLCASSYLGRVSEKLFFGSGTQLSVL.

This chain joins TRBV7-2 and TRBJ2-7; 8 positions match TRBD2. This CDR3 is 16 amino acids long. Trimming at V came to 5 bases and at J to 2 bases, leaving 11 bases not matched to a gene. The germline gives CDR1 SGHTA, CDR2 FQGNSA. The CDR3 region has the DNA TGTGCCAGCAGCGCAGCAATGGCCGGGAGGGCCTACGAGCAGTACTTC. It translates to CASSAAMAGRAYEQYF.

The chain links TRBV13 to TRBJ2-1, with D uncertain. Germline V lookup: CDR1 PRHDT, CDR2 FYEKMQ (reference sequence). The CDR3 runs 15 residues. The V end was cut by 5 bases, the J end by 4 bases, with 15 bases between. CDR3 bases: TGTGCCAGCAGCCGCGGCCCAACAACATACAATGAGCAGTTCTTC. Translation: CASSRGPTTYNEQFF.

V usage is TRBV19 and J usage is TRBJ2-1; D is perhaps TRBD2 (6 bases). V shed 4 bases and J shed 6 bases, with 13 bases lying between them. The CDR3 extends over 14 amino acids. The germline V gene encodes CDR1 LNHDA and CDR2 SQIVND (reference sequence). The CDR3 here is CASSNYRGTNEQFF. The CDR3 DNA reads TGTGCCAGTAGTAACTACCGGGGGACCAATGAGCAGTTCTTC.

The J gene is TRBJ2-7, the V gene TRBV28; tentative D call: TRBD1 (5 bases). Trimming removed 5 bases from V and 7 bases from J, with 18 bases in between. CDR3 length: 14 amino acids. Germline V CDR1 and CDR2: MDHEN, SYDVKM. DNA for the CDR3: TGTGCCAGCAGTCGTTTACCTCAGGGTTGGGAGCAGTACTTC. It specifies CASSRLPQGWEQYF.

The chain combines TRBV6-5 with TRBJ2-7; 7 bases are a match to TRBD1. This CDR3 has 15 amino acids. Germline V lookup: CDR1 MNHEY, CDR2 SVGAGI. Trimming took 0 bases from V and 4 from J; bases not matched to a gene: 6. Here the CDR3 reads CASSYSRAGGYEQYF. The CDR3 DNA is TGTGCCAGCAGTTACTCGAGAGCAGGGGGATACGAGCAGTACTTC.

The V gene is TRBV7-6, the J gene TRBJ2-7; D perhaps matches TRBD1 (5 bases). Trimming pared 4 bases from V and 2 bases from J, leaving 15 bases between. Germline CDR1 SGHVS, CDR2 FNYEAQ. The CDR3 extends over 15 amino acids. DNA for the CDR3: TGTGCCAGCAGCTCAAACACAGGCCCGACCTACGAGCAGTACTTC. Amino acid sequence: CASSSNTGPTYEQYF.

This clone is a singleton in its sample. One junction end does not reproduce the germline sequence, and a read error may be involved. CDR3 sequence reads: CASSETGTGPYNEQFF. CDR3 coding DNA: TGTGCTAGCAGCGAGACCGGGACAGGGCCATACAATGAGCAGTTCTTC. The rearrangement joins TRBV7-7 to TRBJ2-1; 9 positions agree with TRBD1. The germline gives CDR1 SSHAT, CDR2 FNYEAQ (reference sequence). The CDR3 totals 16 residues.

The chain couples TRBV9 to TRBJ2-1, with 9 nucleotides matching TRBD2. The germline CDR1 and CDR2 sequences are SGDLS and YYNGEE. Germline trimming cut 1 base from V and 4 bases from J; bases unmatched to any gene: 6. CDR3 length equals 16 residues. CDR3 residues: CASSVSPSGEYNEQFF. CDR3 nucleotide sequence: TGTGCCAGCAGCGTATCCCCTAGCGGGGAATACAATGAGCAGTTCTTC.

This clone turned up a few times. This rearrangement joins TRBV6-5 to TRBJ1-5, with D possibly being TRBD1 (6 bases). Trimming left V 8 bases short and J 0 bases short, with 14 bases between. Germline loops: CDR1 MNHEY, CDR2 SVGAGI. CDR3 length: 15 residues. CDR3: CASAGAFDSNQPQHF. The CDR3 nucleotides are TGTGCCAGCGCGGGGGCGTTCGATAGCAATCAGCCCCAGCATTTT.

The chain recombines TRBV5-1 with TRBJ2-5, with D possibly being TRBD1 (6 bases). V gave up 3 bases and J gave up 0 bases, with 15 bases separating them. CDR1 and CDR2 (germline): SGHRS, YFSETQ. The CDR3 runs 16 residues. The CDR3 DNA is TGCGCCAGCAGCTCCCAGGGGATGGGGTACCAAGAGACCCAGTACTTC. Amino acid sequence: CASSSQGMGYQETQYF.

The chain has TRBV18 and TRBJ2-6, with 7 bases that match TRBD1. Losses at the gene ends were 1 base for V and 3 bases for J; bases not matched to a gene: 3. This CDR3 is 16 amino acids long. CDR1 is KGHSH, CDR2 LQKENI, per germline. In nucleotides, the CDR3 is TGTGCCAGCTCACCACGCCAGGGGGTTGGGGCCAACGTCCTGACTTTC. As protein: CASSPRQGVGANVLTF.

The rearrangement links TRBV20-1 to TRBJ2-3; perhaps TRBD2 as D (6 bases). CDR1 and CDR2 (germline): DFQATT, SNEGSKA (reference sequence). CDR3 length equals 13 residues. With 3 bases removed from V and 3 bases from J, the gap between germline ends came to 10 bases. The chain's CDR3 is CSASGGGTDTQYF. CDR3 nucleotides: TGCAGTGCTAGTGGGGGAGGTACAGATACGCAGTATTTT.

V usage is TRBV15 and J usage is TRBJ2-5, with 11 bases fitting TRBD2. The V gene end was trimmed by 1 base and the J gene end by 5 bases; junction bases not matched to a gene: 6. The CDR3 spans 16 residues. Looked up from germline, CDR1 is LNHNV and CDR2 is YYDKDF (reference sequence). The CDR3: CATSRGIAGGLETQYF. The CDR3, as DNA: TGTGCCACCAGCAGAGGAATAGCGGGAGGGCTTGAGACCCAGTACTTC.

J is TRBJ2-3 and V is TRBV6-6; possibly TRBD2 for D (5 bases). This CDR3 comprises 16 residues. Germline V gene sequence: CDR1 MNHNY, CDR2 SVGAGI (reference sequence). V was pared by 2 bases and J by 1 base, with 13 bases between. This CDR3 reads CASSYIPPAGTDTQYF. The DNA for the CDR3 is TGTGCCAGCAGTTACATTCCGCCAGCGGGCACAGATACGCAGTATTTT.

The chain combines TRBV6-1 with TRBJ2-7; 10 bases line up with TRBD1. Per the germline V gene, CDR1 is MNHNS and CDR2 is SASEGT. The CDR3 loop spans 15 amino acids. V trimming: 3 bases; J trimming: 6 bases; junction bases outside the gene matches: 8. In DNA, the CDR3 is TGTGCCAGCAGTGAGGGGACAGGGGTGGGGGTCGAGCAGTACTTC. This translates into CASSEGTGVGVEQYF.

This chain joins TRBV7-8 and TRBJ2-1; the match to TRBD2 covers 9 bases. The CDR3 consists of 15 residues. The V gene's germline CDR1 is SGHVS and CDR2 FQNEAQ. V lost 4 bases to trimming and J lost 7 bases; unmatched junction nucleotides: 8. CDR3 residues: CASSSREGLGNEQFF. The CDR3 nucleotides read TGTGCCAGCAGCTCGCGGGAGGGCCTGGGGAATGAGCAGTTCTTC. Full variable domain (outside the CDR3, taken from reference TRBV7-8 and TRBJ2-1): GAGVSQSPRYKVAKRGQDVALRCDPISGHVSLFWYQQALGQGPEFLTYFQNEAQLDKSGLPSDRFFAERPEGSVSTLKIQRTQQEDSAVYLCASSSREGLGNEQFFGPGTRLTVL.

The genes are TRBV12-2 and TRBJ1-1; the table names TRBD1, a call not compared with the DNA. TRBV12-2 has pseudogene status. The CDR3 is 15 residues long. CDR3 sequence (DNA): TGTGCAAGTCGCTTGCAGGGGGTGGTTTACACTGAAGCTTTCTTT. Translating gives CASRLQGVVYTEAFF.

This chain connects TRBV6-5 to TRBJ1-3; D gene unclear. The CDR3 is made up of 14 amino acids. Germline loops: CDR1 MNHEY, CDR2 SVGAGI. V lost 6 bases and J lost 0, with 9 bases in between. For the CDR3, the DNA is TGTGCCAGCAGACCGGGAAGCTCTGGAAACACCATATATTTT. Translation gives CASRPGSSGNTIYF.

This chain links TRBV4-2 with TRBJ1-5, with D maybe TRBD1 (6 bases). With 0 bases removed from V and 7 bases from J, the gap between germline ends came to 13 bases. Germline V gene data show CDR1 as LGHNA and CDR2 as YNFKEQ. CDR3 length: 15 amino acids. The CDR3 loop reads CASSQEGQGYQPQHF. CDR3 DNA sequence: TGTGCCAGCAGCCAAGAAGGTCAGGGGTACCAGCCCCAGCATTTT.

This chain links TRBV11-3 with TRBJ2-7; 8 nucleotides line up with TRBD2. This CDR3 has 14 residues. Germline V gene data show CDR1 as SGHNT and CDR2 as YENEEA. V shed 4 bases and J 9 bases; nucleotides not matched to a gene: 11. Here the CDR3 reads CASSSLNGRAGQYF. The CDR3 DNA reads TGTGCCAGCAGCTCCCTCAACGGGAGGGCCGGGCAGTACTTC.

This clone was seen only once. At one end the junction does not follow the germline gene, possibly because of a read error. The rearrangement joins TRBV7-7 to TRBJ2-5, with 12 bases lining up with TRBD2. Per germline, CDR1 SSHAT and CDR2 FNYEAQ (reference sequence). This CDR3 is 18 amino acids long. CDR3: CASSLTSGSVFTFETQYF. The CDR3 bases are TGTGCTAGCAGCCTGACTAGCGGGAGTGTGTTCACTTTTGAGACCCAGTACTTC. The variable domain in full, completed from reference TRBV7-7 and TRBJ2-5, reads GAGVSQSPRYKVTKRGQDVTLRCDPISSHATLYWYQQALGQGPEFLTYFNYEAQPDKSGLPSDRFSAERPEGSISTLTIQRTEQRDSAMYRCASSLTSGSVFTFETQYFGPGTRLLVL.

The gene calls are TRBV20-1 and TRBJ2-7, with TRBD2 identical over 9 bases. The CDR3 length is 15 residues. CDR1 is DFQATT and CDR2 is SNEGSKA in the germline V gene (reference sequence). V trimming: 3 bases; J trimming: 6 bases; junction bases outside the gene matches: 12. CDR3 in amino acids: CSASRSGSSLSEQYF. The CDR3 DNA sequence: TGCAGTGCTAGTCGTAGCGGGAGTTCCTTGAGCGAGCAGTACTTC.

The rearrangement uses TRBV7-8 and TRBJ1-1; 7 bases are shared with TRBD1. J was trimmed by 1 base and V by 2 bases; bases with no gene match: 7. The CDR3 has 16 amino acids. The germline V gene encodes CDR1 SGHVS and CDR2 FQNEAQ. CDR3 in amino acids: CASSLTGTASNTEAFF. The CDR3 nucleotides are TGTGCCAGCAGCTTAACCGGGACAGCATCGAACACTGAAGCTTTCTTT.

This rearrangement joins TRBV20-1 to TRBJ2-3; 11 bases line up with TRBD1. Germline V lookup: CDR1 DFQATT, CDR2 SNEGSKA (reference sequence). Trimming removed 3 bases from V and 2 bases from J; junction bases left unmatched: 13. This CDR3 spans 18 amino acids. The CDR3 region is CSASEMPGQGGDTDTQYF. CDR3 sequence (DNA): TGCAGTGCTAGTGAAATGCCGGGACAGGGGGGGGACACAGATACGCAGTATTTT.

The gene calls are TRBV18 and TRBJ1-2; possible D gene TRBD1, 6 bases. Germline V gene lookup returns CDR1 KGHSH and CDR2 LQKENI. The CDR3 spans 13 residues. V was shortened by 3 bases and J by 6 bases, with 11 bases between the two germline ends. The DNA of the CDR3 is TGTGCCAGCTCACCCCCGACAGGAAATGGCTACACCTTC. This encodes CASSPPTGNGYTF.